Listed below are T cell receptor beta chains from one sample, sequenced in a study of cytomegalovirus exposure and HLA in healthy donors. Measured with immunoSEQ multiplex PCR; TCRdb has only the in-frame clones, and not every one. The repertoire consists of roughly 120,000 clones, with approximately 80% occurring once and the leading ten covering 9.5% to 15%. The sequencing sample was made of PBMCs. The receptors stem from a middle-aged woman in good health and CMV-seropositive. Both conserved end residues are part of each CDR3. D genes are given only for firm matches. Rows may omit the clone size; those that give it use once, few, many or a size class.

D gene	J gene	CDR3 length	clone size	V gene	CDR3 protein	CDR3 DNA
TRBD1	TRBJ1-1	12	-	TRBV28	CASQQGLTEAFF	TGTGCCAGCCAACAGGGGTTGACTGAAGCTTTCTTT
-	TRBJ2-5	14	-	TRBV14	CASSQDSGLGTQYF	TGTGCCAGCAGCCAAGATTCCGGGTTGGGGACCCAGTACTTC
-	TRBJ2-3	16	few	TRBV4-1	CASSQKAGGLTDTQYF	TGCGCCAGCAGCCAAAAAGCGGGTGGCCTCACAGATACGCAGTATTTT
-	TRBJ1-4	16	-	TRBV7-6	CASSPTSGAGLEKLFF	TGTGCCAGCAGCCCAACCTCAGGGGCCGGCTTGGAAAAACTGTTTTTT
TRBD2	TRBJ2-3	15	few	TRBV27	CASKGLAASTDTQYF	TGTGCCAGCAAGGGTCTAGCGGCTAGCACAGATACGCAGTATTTT
TRBD2	TRBJ2-7	14	-	TRBV28	CASSFGLAGVEQYF	TGTGCCAGCAGTTTCGGACTAGCGGGAGTCGAGCAGTACTTC
TRBD1	TRBJ2-7	15	once	TRBV27	CASSLTHRGTYEQYF	TGTGCCAGCAGTTTAACCCACAGGGGAACCTACGAGCAGTACTTC
-	TRBJ2-3	16	-	TRBV7-2	CASSLVAGASTDTQYF	TGTGCCAGCAGCTTAGTCGCAGGGGCAAGCACAGATACGCAGTATTTT
-	TRBJ1-2	14	many	TRBV6-1	CASSEAQDGYGYTF	TGTGCCAGCAGTGAAGCGCAGGATGGGTATGGCTACACCTTC
-	TRBJ1-4	13	few	TRBV4-1	CASSLTGGEKLFF	TGCGCCAGCAGCCTAACGGGGGGCGAAAAACTGTTTTTT
-	TRBJ1-4	13	-	TRBV11-2	CASSRSREEKLFF	TGTGCCAGCAGCCGGAGTAGGGAGGAAAAACTGTTTTTT
-	TRBJ1-2	16	-	TRBV5-1	CASSSLAFGGTYGYTF	TGCGCCAGCAGCTCCTTGGCTTTTGGCGGAACCTATGGCTACACCTTC
TRBD2	TRBJ2-2	14	-	TRBV28	CASSFGGRTGELFF	TGTGCCAGCAGTTTTGGCGGGAGGACCGGGGAGCTGTTTTTT
-	TRBJ2-7	11	-	TRBV20-1	CSALDGYEQYF	TGCAGTGCCTTAGATGGCTACGAGCAGTACTTC
TRBD2	TRBJ2-1	18	-	TRBV7-9	CSSSLPFRLAGARGEQFF	TGTTCCAGCAGCCTACCATTCAGACTAGCGGGAGCTCGGGGTGAGCAGTTCTTC
-	TRBJ1-3	15	-	TRBV2	CASSAGWGVGNTIYF	TGTGCCAGCAGTGCGGGTTGGGGGGTTGGAAACACCATATATTTT
TRBD1	TRBJ2-3	17	-	TRBV27	CASSLSRQGPHTDTQYF	TGTGCCAGCAGTTTAAGTCGACAGGGGCCACACACAGATACGCAGTATTTT
TRBD2	TRBJ2-1	15	-	TRBV6-4	CASSARLASNNEQFF	TGTGCCAGCAGTGCCAGACTAGCGTCCAACAATGAGCAGTTCTTC
TRBD2	TRBJ2-1	15	-	TRBV6-4	CASRDSGRARNEQFF	TGTGCCAGCAGAGATAGCGGGAGGGCCCGGAATGAGCAGTTCTTC
-	TRBJ1-2	13	-	TRBV28	CASSLGQNYGYTF	TGTGCCAGCAGTTTAGGTCAGAACTATGGCTACACCTTC
TRBD1	TRBJ2-2	16	-	TRBV28	CASGPPGQGNTGELFF	TGTGCCAGCGGTCCACCGGGACAGGGGAACACCGGGGAGCTGTTTTTT
TRBD2	TRBJ2-1	15	-	TRBV19	CASSIRGLAENEQFF	TGTGCCAGTAGCATTAGGGGACTAGCGGAGAATGAGCAGTTCTTC
-	TRBJ2-2	15	-	TRBV11-2	CASSLPVGGTGELFF	TGTGCCAGCAGCTTACCGGTTGGAGGGACCGGGGAGCTGTTTTTT
-	TRBJ2-7	11	-	TRBV10-3	CASRQADEQYF	TGTGCCAGTAGACAGGCCGACGAGCAGTACTTC
TRBD2	TRBJ2-1	18	-	TRBV7-8	CASSLTLVGSGRLDEQFF	TGTGCCAGCAGCTTAACCCTGGTAGGCAGCGGGAGGCTGGATGAGCAGTTCTTC
TRBD1	TRBJ1-1	17	-	TRBV9	CASSVEGTAFMNTEAFF	TGTGCCAGCAGCGTAGAGGGGACAGCCTTTATGAACACTGAAGCTTTCTTT
-	TRBJ2-7	13	-	TRBV2	CASSGGLGYEQYF	TGTGCCAGCAGTGGGGGGCTGGGGTACGAGCAGTACTTC
-	TRBJ2-1	14	-	TRBV29-1	CSVVGGETYNEQFF	TGCAGCGTTGTGGGCGGGGAAACCTACAATGAGCAGTTCTTC
-	TRBJ2-1	15	-	TRBV7-3	CASSSQTGLYSEQFF	TGTGCCAGCAGCTCCCAGACGGGGTTATATAGTGAGCAGTTCTTC
TRBD2	TRBJ2-7	16	once	TRBV2	CASSVHASGSSYEQYF	TGTGCCAGCAGTGTTCATGCTAGCGGGAGCTCCTACGAGCAGTACTTC
TRBD1	TRBJ1-2	14	-	TRBV6-6	CASRDSDRDYGYTF	TGTGCCAGCAGGGACTCGGACAGGGACTATGGCTACACCTTC
-	TRBJ2-5	15	-	TRBV21-1	CASERGGRSQETQYF	TGTGCCAGCGAGCGAGGAGGCAGGAGTCAAGAGACCCAGTACTTC
-	TRBJ2-2	15	-	TRBV4-2	CASSQELAPTGELFF	TGTGCCAGCAGCCAAGAACTAGCTCCCACCGGGGAGCTGTTTTTT
TRBD1	TRBJ1-1	15	few	TRBV9	CASSEHWTGATEAFF	TGTGCCAGCAGCGAACACTGGACAGGGGCCACTGAAGCTTTCTTT
-	TRBJ2-2	15	-	TRBV6-4	CASSDGGANTGELFF	TGTGCCAGCAGTGACGGAGGGGCGAACACCGGGGAGCTGTTTTTT
TRBD1	TRBJ2-6	18	-	TRBV19	CASSIRRTGGAGANVLTF	TGTGCCAGTAGTATCCGTAGGACAGGGGGCGCTGGGGCCAACGTCCTGACTTTC
TRBD1	TRBJ2-1	16	-	TRBV29-1	CSVPGQGVGGYNEQFF	TGCAGCGTGCCCGGACAGGGGGTAGGCGGCTACAATGAGCAGTTCTTC
-	TRBJ2-3	13	-	TRBV2	CASNDSPTDTQYF	TGTGCCAGCAATGACAGTCCCACAGATACGCAGTATTTT
TRBD2	TRBJ2-1	15	-	TRBV2	CASSEGLAATNEQFF	TGTGCCAGCAGCGAGGGACTAGCGGCGACCAATGAGCAGTTCTTC
-	TRBJ1-2	15	-	TRBV5-6	CASSLQIRDTHGYTF	TGTGCCAGCAGTTTGCAAATTCGGGACACCCATGGCTACACCTTC
TRBD1	TRBJ1-5	15	-	TRBV19	CASSSGTGRLQPQHF	TGTGCCAGTAGTTCGGGGACAGGACGCCTTCAGCCCCAGCATTTT
-	TRBJ1-2	15	-	TRBV18	CASSPTGLANYGYTF	TGTGCCAGCTCACCTACGGGGTTAGCTAACTATGGCTACACCTTC
TRBD2	TRBJ2-7	14	medium-sized	TRBV5-4	CASSIASGRYEQYF	TGTGCCAGCAGCATAGCTAGCGGGAGGTACGAGCAGTACTTC
TRBD1	TRBJ1-3	14	-	TRBV7-9	CASSLTRGLDTIYF	TGTGCCAGCAGCTTAACCAGGGGGCTTGACACCATATATTTT
-	TRBJ2-7	13	-	TRBV11-2	CASSLATAYEQYF	TGTGCCAGCAGCTTAGCCACAGCCTACGAGCAGTACTTC
TRBD1	TRBJ2-5	12	-	TRBV5-1	CASSFDRGVQYF	TGCGCCAGCAGCTTCGACAGGGGGGTCCAGTACTTC
TRBD1	TRBJ2-2	15	-	TRBV5-1	CASSSGQVLGGELFF	TGCGCCAGCAGCTCGGGACAGGTTTTGGGCGGGGAGCTGTTTTTT
TRBD2	TRBJ2-3	15	-	TRBV5-5	CASSLFLAGADTQYF	TGTGCCAGCAGCTTGTTCCTAGCGGGAGCAGATACGCAGTATTTT
-	TRBJ2-5	14	once	TRBV30	CAWSTGRGGETQYF	TGTGCCTGGAGTACCGGGAGAGGAGGGGAGACCCAGTACTTC
-	TRBJ2-7	13	-	TRBV29-1	CSAAVDTSYEQYF	TGCAGCGCTGCGGTGGACACTTCCTACGAGCAGTACTTC
-	TRBJ2-5	16	-	TRBV30	CAWSVVRGASDETQYF	TGTGCCTGGAGTGTGGTCCGCGGTGCTAGCGATGAGACCCAGTACTTC
-	TRBJ2-6	20	-	TRBV19	CASSIVRNRPRASGANVLTF	TGTGCCAGTAGTATAGTCCGTAACAGGCCCAGGGCATCCGGGGCCAACGTCCTGACTTTC
TRBD2	TRBJ2-7	14	-	TRBV6-6	CASSATAGGSEQYF	TGTGCCAGCAGTGCTACAGCGGGAGGGAGTGAGCAGTACTTC
-	TRBJ1-4	15	once	TRBV19	CASSPYRVLNEKLFF	TGTGCCAGTAGTCCTTACAGGGTTCTAAATGAAAAACTGTTTTTT
TRBD2	TRBJ2-1	15	-	TRBV5-1	CASRAVLAGGNEQFF	TGCGCCAGCAGGGCGGTATTAGCGGGAGGAAATGAGCAGTTCTTC
-	TRBJ2-1	17	-	TRBV6-1	CASSEYNQAGSYNEQFF	TGTGCCAGCAGTGAATACAATCAGGCGGGATCCTACAATGAGCAGTTCTTC
TRBD1	TRBJ1-2	15	few	TRBV2	CASRGTGEDNYGYTF	TGTGCCAGCAGGGGTACAGGGGAGGACAACTATGGCTACACCTTC
TRBD2	TRBJ2-3	16	-	TRBV30	CAWSVYGTSVTDTQYF	TGTGCCTGGAGTGTATATGGGACTAGCGTTACAGATACGCAGTATTTT
-	TRBJ1-4	14	-	TRBV6-6	CASVALSTNEKLFF	TGTGCCTCCGTGGCTCTCTCAACTAATGAAAAACTGTTTTTT